The clone carrying this T cell receptor beta chain was counted a few times. Its antigen is not identified. TCRdb recomputed calls from the reads with MiXCR, one row per CDR3 protein. Of under 120,000 distinct CDR3 sequences in the sample, around 40% are singletons; the top ten hold approximately 74%. The record originates from a study of T cell repertoires in cytomegalovirus infection. Findings and limits, study-wide: Using cumulative public TCR beta family frequency, the authors identified those who carried CMV together with the relevant HLA.

V was pared by 6 bases and J by 2 bases, with 2 bases of the junction left unmatched. Germline values: CDR1 MNHNS, CDR2 SASEGT. CDR3 size: 13 residues. The receptor comes from a human donor in good health (CMV status not recorded). Some clones in this sample may be carry-over from other donors' samples. The chain has TRBV6-1 and TRBJ2-7, with 9 bases fitting TRBD1. The material was CD8+ T cells from cultured PBMCs, obtained from culture after CMV antigen stimulation. DNA for the CDR3: TGTGCCAGCAGGAACAGGGGGCCCTACGAGCAGTACTTC. Translation gives CASRNRGPYEQYF.